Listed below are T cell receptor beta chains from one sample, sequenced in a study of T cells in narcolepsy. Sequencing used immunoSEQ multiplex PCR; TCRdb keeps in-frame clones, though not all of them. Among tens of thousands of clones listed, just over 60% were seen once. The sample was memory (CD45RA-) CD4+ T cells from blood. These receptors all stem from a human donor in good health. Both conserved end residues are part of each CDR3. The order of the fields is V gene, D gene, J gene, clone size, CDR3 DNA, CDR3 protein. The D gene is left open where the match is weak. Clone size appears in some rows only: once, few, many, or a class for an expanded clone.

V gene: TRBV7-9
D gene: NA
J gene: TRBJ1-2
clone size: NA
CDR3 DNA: TGTGCCAGCAGCGACCATAACTATGGCTACACCTTC
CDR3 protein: CASSDHNYGYTF

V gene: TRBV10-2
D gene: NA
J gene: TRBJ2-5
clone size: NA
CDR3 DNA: TGCGCCAGCAGTGTTGGGAAATGGGAGACCCAGTACTTC
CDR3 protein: CASSVGKWETQYF

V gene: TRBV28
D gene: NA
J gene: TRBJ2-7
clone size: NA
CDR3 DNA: TGTGCCAGCAGCTCCGCCGTCGGACCAGCAGGGTCCCAGTACTTC
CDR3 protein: CASSSAVGPAGSQYF

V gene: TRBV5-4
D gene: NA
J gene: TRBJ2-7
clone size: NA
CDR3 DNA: TGTGCCAGCAGCGCTCCTTTTGACGCAGGAAACTACGAGCAGTACTTC
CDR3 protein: CASSAPFDAGNYEQYF

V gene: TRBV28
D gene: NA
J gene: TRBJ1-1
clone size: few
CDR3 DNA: TGTGCCAGCAGAAGGCGCGCTGAAGCTTTCTTT
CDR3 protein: CASRRRAEAFF

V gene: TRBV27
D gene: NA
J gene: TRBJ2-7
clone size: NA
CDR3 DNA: TGTGCCAGCAGTCGTCAAGTCCCCCCTCGAGAGCAGTACTTC
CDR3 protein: CASSRQVPPREQYF

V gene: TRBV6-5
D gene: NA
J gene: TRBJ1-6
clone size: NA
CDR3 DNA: TGTGCCGCGTCCCCGGGGGTCAATTCACCCCTCCACTTT
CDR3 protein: CAASPGVNSPLHF

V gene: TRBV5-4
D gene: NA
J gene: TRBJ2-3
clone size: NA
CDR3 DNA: TGTGCCAGCAGCCTTTCGACTCACCGGGGCACAGATACGCAGTATTTT
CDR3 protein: CASSLSTHRGTDTQYF

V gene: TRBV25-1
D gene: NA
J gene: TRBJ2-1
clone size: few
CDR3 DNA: TGTGCCAGCAGTGAATCCTTACGCCTAGCCGTCAATGAGCAGTTCTTC
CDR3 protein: CASSESLRLAVNEQFF

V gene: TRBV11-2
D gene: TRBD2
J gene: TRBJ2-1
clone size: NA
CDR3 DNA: TGTGCCAGCAGCTCCTTTGGACTAGCGGGGGACGATGAGCAGTTCTTC
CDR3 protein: CASSSFGLAGDDEQFF

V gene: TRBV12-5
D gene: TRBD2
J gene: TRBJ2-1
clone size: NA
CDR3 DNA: TGTGCTAGTGGTCCGGAGACTAGCGGGGGCCGGGGTGAGCAGTTCTTC
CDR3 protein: CASGPETSGGRGEQFF

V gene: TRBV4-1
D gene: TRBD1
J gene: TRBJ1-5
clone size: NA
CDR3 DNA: TGCGCCAGCAGCCAAGATCGCATACCAGGGGGAGGGCATCAGCCCCAGCATTTT
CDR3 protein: CASSQDRIPGGGHQPQHF

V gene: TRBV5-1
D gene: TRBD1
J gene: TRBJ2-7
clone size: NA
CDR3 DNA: TGCGCCAGCAGCAGAGGAGGGACAGGGGCCTCCTACGAGCAGTACTTC
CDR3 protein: CASSRGGTGASYEQYF

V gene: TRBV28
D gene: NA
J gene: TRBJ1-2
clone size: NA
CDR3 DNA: TGTGCCAGCAGTTTAACGGGACAACAGAATAACTATGGCTACACCTTC
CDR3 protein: CASSLTGQQNNYGYTF

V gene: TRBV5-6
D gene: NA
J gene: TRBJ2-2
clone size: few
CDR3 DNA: TGTGCCAGCAGCTTGGGGCCCAGGGCCGGGGAGCTGTTTTTT
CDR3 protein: CASSLGPRAGELFF

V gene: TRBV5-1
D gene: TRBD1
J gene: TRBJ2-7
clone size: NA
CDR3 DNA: TGCGCCAGCAGCTTGTTTGAGACAGGGGCGGCGAGGGAGCAGTACTTC
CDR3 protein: CASSLFETGAAREQYF

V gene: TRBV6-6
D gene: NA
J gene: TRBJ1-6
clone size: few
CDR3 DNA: TGTGCCAGCAGTTACAGCCGGACTTCACCCCTCCACTTT
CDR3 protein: CASSYSRTSPLHF

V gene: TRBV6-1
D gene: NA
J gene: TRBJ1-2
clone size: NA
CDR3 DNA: TGTGCCAGCACCGACAGGTTCCACGGCTACACCTTC
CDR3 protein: CASTDRFHGYTF